Listed below are T cell receptor beta chains from one sample, sequenced in a study of beta chain features in type 1 diabetes. Only in-frame clones appear in the TCRdb table, and some are missing; sequencing was by immunoSEQ multiplex PCR. The sample includes about 28,000 clones, around 60% of them seen just once. Sequenced: Tregs from blood. The receptors originated from a woman aged 30 to 39 with type 1 diabetes. The CDR3 runs from the conserved cysteine through the conserved F or W. A D gene is named only where the DNA matches it firmly. Clone size is given for some rows only: seen once, a few or many times, or a class if the clone is expanded.

D	size	V	J	CDR3	DNA
TRBD1	few	TRBV7-9	TRBJ2-7	CASSLGQGVYDEQYF	TGTGCCAGCAGCTTAGGACAGGGGGTGTATGACGAGCAGTACTTC
-	-	TRBV5-1	TRBJ1-1	CASKGGSEAFF	TGCGCCAGCAAGGGAGGGTCTGAAGCTTTCTTT
-	-	TRBV18	TRBJ1-2	CASSPAGLSVYGYTF	TGTGCCAGCTCACCAGCTGGACTGAGCGTCTATGGCTACACCTTC
-	-	TRBV7-9	TRBJ2-3	CASSSRGTLNTDTQYF	TGTGCCAGCAGCTCCCGCGGGACCTTAAACACAGATACGCAGTATTTT
TRBD2	-	TRBV7-3	TRBJ2-1	CASSSGTSRTNEQFF	TGTGCCAGCAGCTCCGGGACTAGCCGCACCAATGAGCAGTTCTTC
TRBD1	-	TRBV5-1	TRBJ2-1	CASSIPGTGKAAYNNEQFF	TGCGCCAGCAGCATACCCGGGACAGGGAAGGCGGCCTACAACAATGAGCAGTTCTTC
-	-	TRBV7-8	TRBJ1-4	CASSPQRGGAGEKLFF	TGTGCCAGCAGCCCGCAACGCGGGGGCGCAGGAGAAAAACTGTTTTTT
-	few	TRBV28	TRBJ1-2	CASSASHRFYGYTF	TGTGCCAGCAGCGCCTCCCACAGGTTCTATGGCTACACCTTC
-	-	TRBV29-1	TRBJ2-6	CSVPGQSGANVLTF	TGCAGCGTTCCCGGACAGTCTGGGGCCAACGTCCTGACTTTC
TRBD2	-	TRBV27	TRBJ2-1	CASSSTSGEYNEQFF	TGTGCCAGCAGTTCGACTAGCGGGGAGTACAATGAGCAGTTCTTC
TRBD2	few	TRBV18	TRBJ2-1	CASSPPGLRNEQFF	TGTGCCAGCTCGCCTCCGGGACTAAGGAATGAGCAGTTCTTC
-	-	TRBV4-1	TRBJ2-7	CASSHEHEQYF	TGCGCCAGCAGCCACGAGCACGAGCAGTACTTC
TRBD1	-	TRBV6-5	TRBJ1-3	CASSYGGTGENTIYF	TGTGCCAGCAGTTACGGAGGGACAGGGGAAAACACCATATATTTT
-	-	TRBV19	TRBJ1-1	CASSREDSYYTEAFF	TGTGCCAGTAGTCGGGAGGACAGTTATTACACTGAAGCTTTCTTT
-	-	TRBV11-2	TRBJ2-5	CASSPGLKETQYF	TGTGCCAGCAGCCCTGGACTAAAGGAGACCCAGTACTTC
TRBD2	few	TRBV4-1	TRBJ2-1	CASSQGLAGYNEQFF	TGCGCCAGCAGCCAGGGACTAGCGGGATACAATGAGCAGTTCTTC
-	few	TRBV6-1	TRBJ1-1	CASQKQGNTEAFF	TGTGCCAGCCAAAAACAGGGGAACACTGAAGCTTTCTTT
-	-	TRBV9	TRBJ2-5	CASSVERTFQETQYF	TGTGCCAGCAGCGTAGAAAGGACTTTCCAAGAGACCCAGTACTTC
TRBD2	-	TRBV2	TRBJ2-7	CASSGGVAGAGYEQYF	TGTGCCAGCAGTGGGGGGGTAGCGGGAGCCGGATACGAGCAGTACTTC
-	few	TRBV19	TRBJ1-1	CAGREDPNTEAFF	TGTGCCGGTCGGGAGGACCCGAACACTGAAGCTTTCTTT
TRBD2	-	TRBV19	TRBJ2-2	CASSISTSAAGELFF	TGTGCCAGTAGTATATCTACTAGCGCGGCCGGGGAGCTGTTTTTT
TRBD1	few	TRBV7-9	TRBJ2-5	CASSYRTGSETQYF	TGTGCCAGCAGCTACCGGACAGGATCGGAGACCCAGTACTTC
-	-	TRBV6-1	TRBJ2-7	CASSGGPYEQYF	TGTGCCAGCTCCGGTGGGCCCTACGAGCAGTACTTC
-	-	TRBV28	TRBJ2-5	CASNMYQETQYF	TGTGCCAGCAATATGTACCAAGAGACCCAGTACTTC
-	-	TRBV29-1	TRBJ1-1	CSAQAEMNTEAFF	TGCAGCGCCCAGGCAGAAATGAACACTGAAGCTTTCTTT
-	once	TRBV18	TRBJ1-4	CASSTELSGDPTNEKLFF	TGTGCCAGCTCAACAGAGTTGTCAGGGGATCCGACTAATGAAAAACTGTTTTTT